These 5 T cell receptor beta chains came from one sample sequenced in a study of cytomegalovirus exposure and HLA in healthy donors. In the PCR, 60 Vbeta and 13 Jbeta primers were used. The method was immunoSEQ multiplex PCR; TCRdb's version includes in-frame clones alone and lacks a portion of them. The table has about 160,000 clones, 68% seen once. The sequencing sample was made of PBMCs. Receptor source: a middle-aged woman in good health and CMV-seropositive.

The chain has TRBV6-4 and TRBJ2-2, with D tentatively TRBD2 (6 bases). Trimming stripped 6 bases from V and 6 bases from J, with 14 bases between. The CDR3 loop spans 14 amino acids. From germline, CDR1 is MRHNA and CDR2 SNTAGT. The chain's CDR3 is CASSRDQRAGELFF. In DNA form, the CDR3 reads TGTGCCAGCAGCCGGGACCAGCGGGCCGGGGAGCTGTTTTTT.

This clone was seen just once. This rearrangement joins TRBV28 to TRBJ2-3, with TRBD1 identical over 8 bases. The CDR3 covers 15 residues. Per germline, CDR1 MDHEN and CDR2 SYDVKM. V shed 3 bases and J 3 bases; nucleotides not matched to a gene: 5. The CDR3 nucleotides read TGTGCCAGCAGTTTTGTGCAGGGGGCGACAGATACGCAGTATTTT. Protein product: CASSFVQGATDTQYF.

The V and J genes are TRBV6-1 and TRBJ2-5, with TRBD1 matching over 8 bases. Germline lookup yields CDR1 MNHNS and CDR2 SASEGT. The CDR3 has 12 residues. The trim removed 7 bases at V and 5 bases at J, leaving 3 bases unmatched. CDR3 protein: CASTTGGETQYF. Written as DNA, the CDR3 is TGTGCCAGCACTACAGGGGGGGAGACCCAGTACTTC.

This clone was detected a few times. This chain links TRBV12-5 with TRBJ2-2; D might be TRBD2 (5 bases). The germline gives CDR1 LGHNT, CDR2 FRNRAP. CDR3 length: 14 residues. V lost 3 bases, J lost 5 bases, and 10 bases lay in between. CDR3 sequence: CASGLNGNTGELFF. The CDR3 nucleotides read TGTGCTAGTGGTTTAAACGGGAATACCGGGGAGCTGTTTTTT.

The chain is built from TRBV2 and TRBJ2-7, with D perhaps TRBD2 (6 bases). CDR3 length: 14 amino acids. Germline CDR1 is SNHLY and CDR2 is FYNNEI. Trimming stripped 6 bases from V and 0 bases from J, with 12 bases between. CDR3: CASRVGGTSYEQYF. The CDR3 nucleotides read TGTGCCAGCAGGGTTGGAGGGACCTCCTACGAGCAGTACTTC.